This TCR beta chain was documented in a study of OX40 agonist ivuxolimab in advanced cancers. TCRdb's table, derived via immunoSEQ multiplex PCR, lists solely in-frame clones and lacks some. The table includes some 74,000 clones, roughly 87% detected once. CDR3 size: 17 residues. Germline V lookup: CDR1 KGHSH, CDR2 LQKENI. The V end lost 0 bases, the J end lost 1 base, and 14 bases lay between the germline ends. Blood specimens came from baseline, cycle 4 day 1, and cycle 7 day 1. Here the sequenced sample was CD4+ or CD8+ T cells sorted from blood, taken in a trial of the OX40 agonist ivuxolimab. This sequence originates from an adult with an advanced solid tumor such as melanoma, head and neck, liver or kidney cancer. V gene TRBV18 combines with J gene TRBJ2-3; perhaps TRBD1 as D (5 bases). Here the CDR3 reads CASSPPNRQPRTDTQYF. For the CDR3, the DNA is TGTGCCAGCTCACCACCAAACCGACAGCCTCGCACAGATACGCAGTATTTT.